These T cell receptor beta chains were read from a single sample in a study of blood T cell repertoires in COVID-19. Libraries were prepared by immunoSEQ multiplex PCR; TCRdb keeps only in-frame clonotypes and omits some of them. The data show some 400,000 clones, with about 90% seen just once and 1.3% held by the top ten. Input material: PBMCs or T cells enriched from blood (not recorded which). These receptors were taken from a man between 25 and 39 years old who had recovered from COVID-19. CDR3s include the opening cysteine and the closing phenylalanine or tryptophan. D genes are given only for firm matches. Not all rows give a size; the values are once, few, many and, for expanded clones, a class.

>13|-|TRBJ1-1|TRBV9|few
TGTGCCAGCAGCGCCGGGGTGAACACTGAAGCTTTCTTT
CASSAGVNTEAFF
>14|TRBD1|TRBJ1-1|TRBV6-5|-
TGTGCCAGCCTCAGACAGGGGAGGTTCACTGAAGCTTTCTTT
CASLRQGRFTEAFF
>10|-|TRBJ1-6|TRBV5-1|-
TGCGCCATTTCACAGTCACCCCTCCACTTT
CAISQSPLHF
>16|-|TRBJ1-1|TRBV10-3|-
TGTGCCATCAGGGACACCCCACCCGCGTTGAACACTGAAGCTTTCTTT
CAIRDTPPALNTEAFF
>14|TRBD1|TRBJ1-5|TRBV18|-
TGTGCCAGCTCGGACAGGGAGAGTCTTCAGCCCCAGCATTTT
CASSDRESLQPQHF
>15|TRBD1|TRBJ1-1|TRBV5-1|-
TGCGCCAGCAGCTTTTCGGCAGGGGGAAACACTGAAGCTTTCTTT
CASSFSAGGNTEAFF
>16|TRBD1|TRBJ1-5|TRBV19|once
TGTGCCAGTAGTATTAGCGGGACAGGGGTGAGACGACCCCAGCATTTT
CASSISGTGVRRPQHF
>13|TRBD1|TRBJ1-1|TRBV30|once
TGTGCCTGGAGTAAAGGGGGCCGCACTGAAGCTTTCTTT
CAWSKGGRTEAFF
>15|-|TRBJ2-2|TRBV7-3|once
TGTGCCAGCAGCTCCGCCCCGACTGCAGGGGTGGAGCTGTTTTTT
CASSSAPTAGVELFF
>14|-|TRBJ1-1|TRBV7-9|-
TGTGCCAGCATCCCACAGGGAATCAACACTGAAGCTTTCTTT
CASIPQGINTEAFF
>13|TRBD1|TRBJ1-1|TRBV27|-
TGTGCCAGCAGTTACGACAGGGACACTGAAGCTTTCTTT
CASSYDRDTEAFF
>15|-|TRBJ2-1|TRBV6-5|-
TGTGCCAGCAGTTACCTTCCAGGGGATTTTACTGAGCAGTTCTTC
CASSYLPGDFTEQFF
>12|TRBD1|TRBJ1-5|TRBV2|-
TGTGCCAGCAGACACAGGGGCATGCCCCAGCATTTT
CASRHRGMPQHF
>11|-|TRBJ2-7|TRBV6-5|-
TGTGCCAGCAGTTCTCCTACGAAGCAGTACTTC
CASSSPTKQYF
>15|-|TRBJ2-1|TRBV7-9|-
TGTGCCAGCAGCTTAGCGGCTACAAGTGGAGGGAAGCAGTTCTTC
CASSLAATSGGKQFF
>13|-|TRBJ1-1|TRBV19|-
TGTGCCAGTAGGGGACACAGCGACACTGAAGCTTTCTTT
CASRGHSDTEAFF
>13|-|TRBJ1-4|TRBV27|-
TGTGCCAGCAGGGGGGGGACTAATGAAAAACTGTTTTTT
CASRGGTNEKLFF
>14|-|TRBJ1-2|TRBV14|-
TGTGCCAGCAGCCAAGGAACCGGGAGCCTCATGGACACCTTC
CASSQGTGSLMDTF
>15|-|TRBJ1-5|TRBV12-5|-
TGTGCTAGTGGTCCACAGACAGTTTCCAATCAGCCCCAGCATTTT
CASGPQTVSNQPQHF
>14|-|TRBJ2-2|TRBV19|few
TGTGCCAGTAGTAATTACAGGGCGACCGGGGAGCTGTTTTTT
CASSNYRATGELFF
>13|TRBD1|TRBJ1-5|TRBV25-1|few
TGTGCCAGCACCTCCCAGGGGGATCAGCCCCAGCATTTT
CASTSQGDQPQHF
>13|-|TRBJ1-6|TRBV4-2|-
TGTGCCAGCCAGGGCAGCCCTAATTCACCCCTCCACTTT
CASQGSPNSPLHF
>14|-|TRBJ2-1|TRBV19|-
TGTGCCAGTAGTATAAGCCGCGGCCAGGGTGAGCAGTTCTTC
CASSISRGQGEQFF
>13|-|TRBJ2-5|TRBV6-5|once
TGTGCCAGCAGTCTAGGGGGTCAAGAGACCCAGTACTTC
CASSLGGQETQYF
>16|TRBD1|TRBJ2-5|TRBV3-1/TRBV3-2|-
TGTGCCAGCAGCGTCCGCGGGACAGGGGCAGGGGAGACCCAGTACTTC
CASSVRGTGAGETQYF
>15|TRBD2|TRBJ2-1|TRBV5-1|once
TGCGCCAGCAGCTTTCTAGCGGGGTCCTACAATGAGCAGTTCTTC
CASSFLAGSYNEQFF
>14|-|TRBJ1-1|TRBV5-6|-
TGTGCCAGCAGCTGGAGAGGTATGAACACTGAAGCTTTCTTT
CASSWRGMNTEAFF
>15|-|TRBJ1-3|TRBV9|few
TGTGCCAGCAGCCCTAATGAGGCTTCTGGAAACACCATATATTTT
CASSPNEASGNTIYF
>13|-|TRBJ1-2|TRBV9|-
TGTGCCAGCAGCGGGGGCGGAGACTATGGCTACACCTTC
CASSGGGDYGYTF
>15|TRBD1|TRBJ1-4|TRBV5-4|-
TGTGCCAGCAGCTCAAGACAGGGAATTAATGAAAAACTGTTTTTT
CASSSRQGINEKLFF
>13|TRBD1|TRBJ2-2|TRBV6-6|-
TGTGCCAGCAGAAATACAGGGGCCGGGGAGCTGTTTTTT
CASRNTGAGELFF
>16|-|TRBJ2-3|TRBV3-1/TRBV3-2|-
TGTGCCAGCAGCCAACCAGGGTCTACTAGCACAGATACGCAGTATTTT
CASSQPGSTSTDTQYF
>15|TRBD1|TRBJ2-7|TRBV2|-
TGTGCCAGCAGTGAAGAGGGACAGGATACCTACGAGCAGTACTTC
CASSEEGQDTYEQYF
>14|-|TRBJ2-5|TRBV19|-
TGTGCCAGTAGGACGGGACACTTTCAAGAGACCCAGTACTTC
CASRTGHFQETQYF
>14|TRBD1|TRBJ1-1|TRBV19|-
TGTGCCAGTAGTATAACAGGGGCGGACACTGAAGCTTTCTTT
CASSITGADTEAFF
>14|-|TRBJ1-2|TRBV27|-
TGTGCCAGCAGACGAGGACAGTTTAACTATGGCTACACCTTC
CASRRGQFNYGYTF
>13|-|TRBJ2-5|TRBV30|-
TGTGCCTGGAGTGTACGGACAGAAGAGACCCAGTACTTC
CAWSVRTEETQYF
>15|-|TRBJ1-2|TRBV7-2|-
TGTGCCAGCAGCTTATCCCAGGGGTTGGACTATGGCTACACCTTC
CASSLSQGLDYGYTF
>13|-|TRBJ2-3|TRBV12-5|few
TGTGCTAGTGGTTTTGGGGGGACAGATACGCAGTATTTT
CASGFGGTDTQYF
>15|-|TRBJ1-1|TRBV6-4|-
TGTGCCAGCAGTGACTCTTTCGGGGAGGGCACTGAAGCTTTCTTT
CASSDSFGEGTEAFF
>12|-|TRBJ1-1|TRBV10-3|many
TGTGCCATCAGTGAGAACACAGCAGGAGCTTTCTTT
CAISENTAGAFF
>14|-|TRBJ2-7|TRBV28|-
TGTGCCAGCAGTTTAGCACAGCCGACCTACGAGCAGTACTTC
CASSLAQPTYEQYF